Presented here are 15 T cell receptor beta chains from one specimen sequenced in a study of T cell changes during pregnancy in multiple sclerosis. The table came from immunoSEQ multiplex PCR; TCRdb's copy has only in-frame clones and leaves some out. The sample holds tens of thousands of clones, around 94% seen once. The source was peripheral blood, collected after pregnancy. The receptors were sampled from a female donor with multiple sclerosis, enrolled in a pregnancy study.

The chain combines TRBV27 with TRBJ1-6; TRBD1 matches at 7 bases. The CDR3 is made up of 15 amino acids. CDR1 and CDR2 (germline): MNHEY, SMNVEV (reference sequence). The V gene end was trimmed by 5 bases and the J gene end by 5 bases; junction bases not matched to a gene: 6. CDR3 sequence reads: CASSQLGGNNSPLHF. The DNA for the CDR3 is TGTGCCAGCAGTCAATTAGGGGGCAATAATTCACCCCTCCACTTT.

This rearrangement joins TRBV11-2 to TRBJ1-4; D remains ambiguous. The CDR3 has 12 amino acids. Germline lookup yields CDR1 SGHAT and CDR2 FQNNGV. With 3 bases removed from V and 6 bases from J, the gap between germline ends came to 5 bases. The CDR3 loop reads CASSFQDEKLFF. In DNA form, the CDR3 reads TGTGCCAGCAGCTTTCAGGATGAAAAACTGTTTTTT.

This clone was seen only once. The chain couples TRBV6-1 to TRBJ2-5, with 14 bases fitting TRBD2. V was clipped by 4 bases and J by 4 bases; unmatched bases: 2. CDR3 size: 15 residues. Per germline, CDR1 MNHNS and CDR2 SASEGT. The CDR3 DNA sequence: TGTGCCAGCAGTGTGACTAGCGGGGGGGCAGAGACCCAGTACTTC. Its translation is CASSVTSGGAETQYF.

This chain connects TRBV29-1 to TRBJ1-1, with D uncertain. V lost 4 bases, J lost 11 bases, and 8 bases lay in between. The CDR3 runs to 9 residues. CDR1 and CDR2 (germline): SQVTM, ANQGSEA. The CDR3 here is CSVAESAFF. CDR3 sequence (DNA): TGCAGCGTTGCAGAGAGCGCTTTCTTT.

The rearrangement uses TRBV4-2 and TRBJ2-7; possible D gene TRBD1, 6 bases. With 3 bases removed from V and 6 bases from J, the gap between germline ends came to 12 bases. The CDR3 contains 13 residues. The germline gives CDR1 LGHNA, CDR2 YNFKEQ. CDR3 in amino acids: CASSQAGESEQYF. The CDR3 DNA is TGTGCCAGCAGCCAGGCAGGGGAGAGCGAGCAGTACTTC.

The chain is built from TRBV10-3 and TRBJ2-1; TRBD2 matches at 7 bases. V lost 6 bases, J lost 7 bases, and 9 bases stayed unmatched. Germline V gene sequence: CDR1 ENHRY, CDR2 SYGVKD. The CDR3 length is 14 residues. CDR3 sequence (DNA): TGTGCCATCAGAGAGGCGAGCGGGAAAAATGAGCAGTTCTTC. Translated, it gives CAIREASGKNEQFF.

The genes are TRBV14 and TRBJ2-7, with D tentatively TRBD2 (5 bases). There are 13 residues in the CDR3. V shed 0 bases and J shed 6 bases, with 9 bases lying between them. Germline values: CDR1 SGHDN, CDR2 FVKESK. The CDR3 here is CASSQDPRGEQYF. CDR3 bases: TGTGCCAGCAGCCAAGATCCCCGGGGCGAGCAGTACTTC. Filled out from reference TRBV14 and TRBJ2-7, the complete variable domain reads EAGVTQFPSHSVIEKGQTVTLRCDPISGHDNLYWYRRVMGKEIKFLLHFVKESKQDESGMPNNRFLAERTGGTYSTLKVQPAELEDSGVYFCASSQDPRGEQYFGPGTRLTVT.

This chain connects TRBV6-6 to TRBJ1-3; D is uncertain. CDR1 is MNHNY and CDR2 is SVGAGI in the germline V gene (reference sequence). V lost 5 bases to trimming and J lost 0 bases, with 8 bases between them. This CDR3 is 14 amino acids long. CDR3 nucleotide sequence: TGTGCCAGCAGTGCACAGAGCTCTGGAAACACCATATATTTT. This codes for CASSAQSSGNTIYF.

The chain employs TRBV18 and TRBJ1-1, with 12 bases that match TRBD1. The CDR3 is made up of 16 amino acids. Trimming took 6 bases from V and 4 from J; bases not matched to a gene: 9. Germline CDR1 KGHSH, CDR2 LQKENI. This CDR3 reads CASSLGTGGVGTEAFF. CDR3 nucleotides: TGTGCCAGCTCCCTCGGGACAGGGGGCGTGGGCACTGAAGCTTTCTTT.

V is TRBV5-1 and J is TRBJ1-2; D is possibly TRBD1 (6 bases). Germline CDR1 SGHRS, CDR2 YFSETQ. CDR3 size: 16 residues. Trimming took 0 bases from V and 5 from J, leaving 17 bases between them. CDR3 protein: CASSLEPDRPGYGYTF. In nucleotides, the CDR3 is TGCGCCAGCAGCTTGGAGCCGGACAGACCGGGGTATGGCTACACCTTC.

The V gene is TRBV18, the J gene TRBJ2-5; TRBD1 matches 7 bases. There are 15 residues in the CDR3. Germline lookup yields CDR1 KGHSH and CDR2 LQKENI. The V gene end was trimmed by 3 bases and the J gene end by 3 bases; junction bases not matched to a gene: 7. In DNA, the CDR3 is TGTGCCAGCTCACCGAGGGGGCGGGTGGAAGAGACCCAGTACTTC. It yields the protein CASSPRGRVEETQYF.

The gene calls are TRBV5-1 and TRBJ2-3, with TRBD2 identical over 10 bases. V lost 3 bases, J lost 2 bases, and 6 bases stayed unmatched. The V gene's germline CDR1 is SGHRS and CDR2 YFSETQ. The CDR3 extends over 16 amino acids. The CDR3 loop is CASSSGTSVPTDTQYF. Here the CDR3 DNA reads TGCGCCAGCAGCTCCGGGACTAGCGTACCCACAGATACGCAGTATTTT.

This chain connects TRBV10-3 to TRBJ1-1; D gene uncertain. The CDR3 has 14 residues. Trimming removed 3 bases at V and 1 base at J, with 9 bases between. Germline loops: CDR1 ENHRY, CDR2 SYGVKD. The CDR3 protein is CAISDNGENTEAFF. CDR3 coding DNA: TGTGCCATCAGTGATAACGGGGAGAACACTGAAGCTTTCTTT.

The chain couples TRBV7-8 to TRBJ2-7; D might be TRBD1 (6 bases). The CDR3 has 15 amino acids. Germline V gene data show CDR1 as SGHVS and CDR2 as FQNEAQ. Between the trimmed V and J ends, which lost 5 bases and 0 bases, there was a span of 14 bases. The CDR3 loop reads CASSQRQGPSYEQYF. CDR3 coding DNA: TGTGCCAGCAGCCAGAGGCAGGGGCCCTCCTACGAGCAGTACTTC.

The V and J genes are TRBV29-1 and TRBJ2-1, with 8 positions matching TRBD2. This CDR3 is 13 amino acids long. Germline V gives CDR1 SQVTM, CDR2 ANQGSEA. Trimming cost V 4 bases and J 3 bases; bases outside gene matches: 2. The CDR3 sequence: CSVGLAGYNEQFF. For the CDR3, the DNA is TGCAGCGTTGGGCTAGCGGGCTACAATGAGCAGTTCTTC.